These 7 T cell receptor beta chains were all obtained from the same sample, sequenced in a study of T cells after yellow fever vaccination. TCRdb ran MiXCR on the 5' RACE reads and lists one entry per CDR3 protein. The sample has hundreds of thousands of distinct CDR3 sequences, 15% to 20% seen once. The sample here was PBMCs, taken 15 days after the yellow fever booster vaccination. Every receptor here comes from a man aged 30 to 39 who received the YFV17D yellow fever vaccine.

A few counts support this clonotype. The chain joins TRBV14 to TRBJ2-5, with 9 positions matching TRBD1. Germline V gene data show CDR1 as SGHDN and CDR2 as FVKESK. The CDR3 consists of 16 residues. J gave up 7 bases and V 3 bases, and 12 bases lay outside the gene matches. CDR3: CASSQVPGQGIVTQYF. The CDR3 DNA is TGTGCCAGCAGCCAGGTCCCGGGACAGGGAATTGTGACCCAGTACTTC.

The chain recombines TRBV28 with TRBJ2-4; D might be TRBD1 (5 bases). The CDR3 totals 14 residues. Germline V lookup: CDR1 MDHEN, CDR2 SYDVKM. CDR3 protein: CATTPQGKRNIQYF. The CDR3 DNA follows: TGTGCGACCACGCCGCAGGGCAAGAGGAACATTCAGTACTTC.

This clonotype was found a few times. The chain employs TRBV6-1 and TRBJ2-5; D is ambiguous. Deletions cut 5 bases from V and 5 bases from J, with 15 bases between. This CDR3 is built from 14 residues. Germline loops: CDR1 MNHNS, CDR2 SASEGT. CDR3 DNA: TGTGCCAGCAGTCCTAACCGGGCGTCTGAGACCCAGTACTTC. Amino acids: CASSPNRASETQYF.

A few counts support this clonotype. J is TRBJ2-3 and V is TRBV7-8; 10 nucleotides align to TRBD2. Germline loops: CDR1 SGHVS, CDR2 FQNEAQ. With V trimmed by 1 base and J by 3 bases, 7 bases remained unmatched. The CDR3 runs to 17 residues. The CDR3 bases are TGTGCCAGCAGCTTAGTTTCTAGCGGGAGCCTAACAGATACGCAGTATTTT. Amino acid sequence: CASSLVSSGSLTDTQYF.

This clonotype was recorded a few times. V and J are TRBV20-1 and TRBJ2-7; no clear D. The CDR3 runs to 14 residues. Germline V gives CDR1 DFQATT, CDR2 SNEGSKA (reference sequence). V was pared by 1 base and J by 4 bases, with 14 bases between. The CDR3 protein is CSARVADNLYEQYF. In DNA form, the CDR3 reads TGCAGTGCTAGAGTGGCCGACAACTTATACGAGCAGTACTTC.

The V and J genes are TRBV30 and TRBJ2-7, with D perhaps TRBD1 (5 bases). The V gene's germline CDR1 is GTSNPN and CDR2 SVGIG (reference sequence). The CDR3 contains 13 residues. Between the trimmed V and J ends, which lost 5 bases and 0 bases, there was a span of 11 bases. The CDR3 sequence: CAWATGPSYEQYF. CDR3 DNA sequence: TGTGCCTGGGCTACAGGTCCCTCCTACGAGCAGTACTTC.

The rearrangement joins TRBV5-1 to TRBJ2-3; 13 positions agree with TRBD2. This CDR3 is built from 15 residues. The ends lost 3 bases at V and 10 bases at J; junction bases unmatched: 8. The germline V gene encodes CDR1 SGHRS and CDR2 YFSETQ. CDR3 nucleotide sequence: TGCGCCAGCAGCTACAGGACTAGCGGGAGTAATGCGCAGTATTTT. Translating it yields CASSYRTSGSNAQYF.